Described below is a single T cell receptor (beta chain) sequence and its context. Clones were read by immunoSEQ multiplex PCR, and TCRdb kept only the in-frame ones, dropping some. The data contain some 70,000 clones, about 89% of them seen just once; the ten biggest clones take up about 0.92%. This entry comes from a study of T cell changes during pregnancy in multiple sclerosis. CDR3 length: 14 residues. Germline V CDR1 and CDR2: SGDLS, YYNGEE. V gave up 0 bases and J gave up 11 bases, with 12 bases separating them. This receptor was identified in a female donor with multiple sclerosis, enrolled in a pregnancy study. V and J are TRBV9 and TRBJ1-6; possible D gene TRBD1, 5 bases. Sequenced material: peripheral blood, taken in the second trimester of pregnancy. For the CDR3, the DNA is TGTGCCAGCAGCGTAGGGGGCGACCCTCCACCCCTCCACTTT. This encodes CASSVGGDPPPLHF.